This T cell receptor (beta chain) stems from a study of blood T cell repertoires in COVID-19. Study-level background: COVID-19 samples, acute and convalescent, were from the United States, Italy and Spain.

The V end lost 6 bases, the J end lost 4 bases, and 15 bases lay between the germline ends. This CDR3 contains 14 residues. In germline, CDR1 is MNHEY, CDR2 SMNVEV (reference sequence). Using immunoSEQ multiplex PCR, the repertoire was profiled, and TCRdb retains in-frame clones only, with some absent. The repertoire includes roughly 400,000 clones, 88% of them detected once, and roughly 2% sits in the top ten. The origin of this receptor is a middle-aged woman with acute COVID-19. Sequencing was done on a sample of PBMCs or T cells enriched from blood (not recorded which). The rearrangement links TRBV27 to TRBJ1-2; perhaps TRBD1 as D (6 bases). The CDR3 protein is CASRRTDRPYGYTF. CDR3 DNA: TGTGCCAGCAGACGAACGGACAGACCCTATGGCTACACCTTC.